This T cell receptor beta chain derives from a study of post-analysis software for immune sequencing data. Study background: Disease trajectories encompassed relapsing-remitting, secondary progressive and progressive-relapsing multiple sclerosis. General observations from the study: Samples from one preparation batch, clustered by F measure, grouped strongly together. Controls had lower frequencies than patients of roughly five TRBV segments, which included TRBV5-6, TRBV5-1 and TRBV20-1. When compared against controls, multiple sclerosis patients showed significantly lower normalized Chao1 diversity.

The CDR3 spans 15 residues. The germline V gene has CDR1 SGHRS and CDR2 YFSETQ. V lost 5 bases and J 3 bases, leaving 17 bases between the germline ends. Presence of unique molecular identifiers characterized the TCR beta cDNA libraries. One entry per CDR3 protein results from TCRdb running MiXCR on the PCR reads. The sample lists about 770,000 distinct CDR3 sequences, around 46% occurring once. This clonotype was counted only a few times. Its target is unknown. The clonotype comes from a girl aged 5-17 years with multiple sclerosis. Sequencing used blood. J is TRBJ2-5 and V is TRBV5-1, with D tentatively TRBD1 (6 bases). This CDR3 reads CASSFSPGTKETQYF. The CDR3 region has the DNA TGCGCCAGCAGTTTTTCCCCCGGGACAAAAGAGACCCAGTACTTC.